This entry lists 24 T cell receptor beta chains sequenced from one sample in a study of CD8 T cells in ankylosing spondylitis. Study-level findings and limits: Blood from ankylosing spondylitis patients appeared to carry a characteristic roughly 8-variant TCR beta motif.

No cognate antigen is known for these TCRs. MiXCR, run by TCRdb on the 5' RACE reads, gives a single entry per CDR3 protein. The profile shows more than 300,000 distinct CDR3 sequences, roughly 8% of them singletons. Sequencing was done on a sample of blood, either unsorted or a sorted T cell fraction (not recorded which). The receptor source for this set is a male donor with ankylosing spondylitis.

This clonotype was detected only a few times. The chain has TRBV7-9 and TRBJ2-7; 9 nucleotides line up with TRBD1. Germline V CDR1 and CDR2: SEHNR, FQNEAQ (reference sequence). This CDR3 is built from 13 residues. V shed 4 bases, J shed 5 bases, and the junction held 3 bases outside the gene matches. The CDR3: CASSSGQGHEQYF. The CDR3 nucleotides are TGTGCCAGCAGCTCGGGACAGGGACACGAGCAGTACTTC.

The chain couples TRBV5-1 to TRBJ2-7; D is undetermined. The V end was cut by 4 bases, the J end by 1 base, with 9 bases between. Germline V gene lookup returns CDR1 SGHRS and CDR2 YFSETQ. The CDR3 extends over 13 amino acids. The CDR3 loop is CASSLGKSYEQYF. The CDR3 DNA reads as TGCGCCAGCAGCCTGGGAAAATCCTACGAGCAGTACTTC.

This clonotype was detected many times. The chain is built from TRBV6-1 and TRBJ1-1, with D perhaps matching TRBD1 (6 bases). CDR3 size: 12 residues. Germline V gives CDR1 MNHNS, CDR2 SASEGT. V lost 6 bases to trimming and J lost 3 bases, with 8 bases between them. The CDR3 region is CASRKGDTEAFF. The DNA for the CDR3 is TGTGCCAGCAGGAAGGGGGACACTGAAGCTTTCTTT.

The sample holds a few counts of this clonotype. The CDR3 DNA sequence: TGTGCCAGCTCACCCCCTGGACAGGGGGCTACCACTGAAGCTTTCTTT. The encoded protein is CASSPPGQGATTEAFF. The chain combines TRBV18 with TRBJ1-1; 11 positions agree with TRBD1. Germline V gene data show CDR1 as KGHSH and CDR2 as LQKENI. CDR3 length equals 16 residues. Trimming removed 3 bases from V and 4 bases from J; junction bases left unmatched: 7.

This rearrangement joins TRBV3-1 to TRBJ2-2, with D possibly being TRBD1 (5 bases). There are 12 residues in the CDR3. The V end lost 5 bases, the J end lost 7 bases, and 8 bases lay between the germline ends. Germline-derived CDR1 and CDR2 are LGHDT and YNNKEL (reference sequence). The CDR3, as DNA: TGTGCCAGCAGCTACAGGCTCGGGGAGCTGTTTTTT. Protein product: CASSYRLGELFF.

This clonotype was counted between two and nine times. The CDR3 protein is CASSRSDRGTFF. The CDR3 nucleotides read TGTGCCAGCTCACGCTCGGACAGGGGTACGTTCTTC. The chain links TRBV18 to TRBJ2-1; 9 positions agree with TRBD1. The CDR3 runs 12 residues. Germline V gives CDR1 KGHSH, CDR2 LQKENI. Trimming cost V 4 bases and J 15 bases; bases outside gene matches: 7.

The rearrangement uses TRBV11-2 and TRBJ2-1; 11 bases line up with TRBD2. V lost 1 base and J lost 3; bases outside the gene matches: 8. CDR1 SGHAT and CDR2 FQNNGV come from the germline V gene. CDR3 size: 18 residues. DNA for the CDR3: TGTGCCAGCAGCTTAGTAACTAGCGGGAGAGGGGTCTACAATGAGCAGTTCTTC. Translation: CASSLVTSGRGVYNEQFF.

This clonotype was detected ten times or more. V gene TRBV5-1 combines with J gene TRBJ2-3, with D hard to call. V shed 0 bases and J shed 1 base, with 9 bases lying between them. CDR3 length: 15 amino acids. Germline V gives CDR1 SGHRS, CDR2 YFSETQ. The CDR3 reads CASSLGSAGTDTQYF. Written as DNA, the CDR3 is TGCGCCAGCAGCTTGGGTTCGGCTGGCACAGATACGCAGTATTTT.

This clonotype was counted ten times or more. The CDR3 region is CSGTWGGDEKLFF. The CDR3 DNA follows: TGCAGTGGGACCTGGGGAGGCGATGAAAAACTGTTTTTT. The V call is TRBV20-1, the J call TRBJ1-4; D gene unclear. Trimming left V 7 bases short and J 6 bases short, with 15 bases between. CDR1 is DFQATT and CDR2 is SNEGSKA in the germline V gene (reference sequence). The CDR3 is 13 residues long.

This clonotype was seen only a few times. The J gene is TRBJ2-7, the V gene TRBV6-6; D is unclear. This CDR3 contains 13 residues. Germline V CDR1 and CDR2: MNHNY, SVGAGI (reference sequence). The V gene lost 6 bases and the J gene lost 5 bases, with 14 bases spanning the gap. CDR3 in amino acids: CASRNDGLHEQYF. The CDR3 DNA reads as TGTGCCAGCAGGAACGACGGGCTCCACGAGCAGTACTTC.

The chain employs TRBV4-3 and TRBJ2-1, with 7 bases identical to TRBD2. Losses at the gene ends were 3 bases for V and 13 bases for J; bases not matched to a gene: 12. Germline CDR1 and CDR2: LGHNA and YSLEER. This CDR3 has 14 residues. The CDR3 spells CASSQGGTGERQFF. DNA of the CDR3: TGCGCCAGCAGCCAGGGGGGGACTGGGGAGAGACAGTTCTTC.

V gene TRBV3-1 combines with J gene TRBJ2-1; no definite D call. Per germline, CDR1 LGHDT and CDR2 YNNKEL (reference sequence). CDR3 size: 12 residues. The V end lost 5 bases, the J end lost 2 bases, and 4 bases lay between the germline ends. The CDR3 sequence: CASSSPYNEQFF. CDR3 bases: TGTGCCAGCAGCTCACCCTACAATGAGCAGTTCTTC.

In this sample, this clonotype turned up a few times. Here the CDR3 reads CASSYSGLAVEQYF. CDR3 nucleotide sequence: TGTGCCAGCAGTTACTCGGGACTAGCGGTCGAGCAGTACTTC. The chain recombines TRBV6-5 with TRBJ2-7, with TRBD2 matching 11 bases. The J segment lost 6 bases and the V segment lost 0 bases, leaving 1 base of the junction unmatched. CDR3 length: 14 amino acids. Germline-derived CDR1 and CDR2 are MNHEY and SVGAGI.

This clonotype appeared a few times. The chain employs TRBV18 and TRBJ2-5; 8 bases line up with TRBD2. V lost 0 bases to trimming and J lost 5 bases; unmatched junction nucleotides: 8. Looked up from germline, CDR1 is KGHSH and CDR2 is LQKENI. The CDR3 length is 16 residues. The CDR3 loop is CASSPPSGRVFETQYF. The DNA of the CDR3 is TGTGCCAGCTCACCACCAAGCGGGAGAGTCTTCGAGACCCAGTACTTC. Using reference TRBV18 and TRBJ2-5 for the parts outside the CDR3, the full variable domain is NAGVMQNPRHLVRRRGQEARLRCSPMKGHSHVYWYRQLPEEGLKFMVYLQKENIIDESGMPKERFSAEFPKEGPSILRIQQVVRGDSAAYFCASSPPSGRVFETQYFGPGTRLLVL.

The chain uses TRBV6-1 and TRBJ1-5; perhaps TRBD1 as D (6 bases). V was shortened by 4 bases and J by 11 bases, with 15 bases between the two germline ends. Germline CDR1 reads MNHNS; CDR2 reads SASEGT. The CDR3 runs to 13 residues. CDR3 sequence (DNA): TGTGCCAGCAGTGTGGGGACAATCGGTTCCCAGCATTTT. Translated, it gives CASSVGTIGSQHF.

This clonotype was seen a single time. The chain carries TRBV5-5 and TRBJ2-3; 7 nucleotides line up with TRBD2. This CDR3 spans 14 amino acids. The germline V gene encodes CDR1 SGHKS and CDR2 YYEKEE (reference sequence). Losses at the gene ends were 7 bases for V and 4 bases for J; bases not matched to a gene: 9. The CDR3 protein is CASLRGGYSDTQYF. The CDR3 DNA reads as TGTGCCAGCCTTAGGGGAGGGTACTCAGATACGCAGTATTTT.

This clonotype was counted between two and nine times. The genes are TRBV7-8 and TRBJ1-1; D uncertain. The CDR3 covers 15 residues. Looked up from germline, CDR1 is SGHVS and CDR2 is FQNEAQ. With 0 bases removed from V and 10 bases from J, the gap between germline ends came to 18 bases. CDR3 DNA sequence: TGTGCCAGCAGCTTAGCGCTCGGTTCACCCGGCGGAGCTTTCTTT. Translation: CASSLALGSPGGAFF.

This clonotype was recorded at least ten times. The V call is TRBV12-3 or TRBV12-4, the J call TRBJ2-2; D gene ambiguous. Trimming removed 3 bases at V and 5 bases at J, with 7 bases between. There are 13 residues in the CDR3. CDR3 nucleotides: TGTGCCAGCAGTTTGGCGCCTACCGGGGAGCTGTTTTTT. Protein: CASSLAPTGELFF.

There are a few counts of this clonotype. The CDR3 loop reads CASSHSGTSSGANVLTF. CDR3 DNA: TGTGCCAGCAGTCACAGCGGGACCAGCTCTGGGGCCAACGTCCTGACTTTC. This chain uses TRBV12-3 or TRBV12-4 with TRBJ2-6, with 7 bases identical to TRBD2. The CDR3 sequence is 17 residues long. V lost 5 bases, J lost 0 bases, and 7 bases stayed unmatched.

This clonotype was seen many times. This chain links TRBV25-1 with TRBJ2-5; possible D gene TRBD1, 6 bases. Germline loops: CDR1 MGHDK, CDR2 SYGVNS. CDR3 length: 14 amino acids. The V end lost 5 bases, the J end lost 1 base, and 11 bases lay between the germline ends. The DNA for the CDR3 is TGTGCCAGCAGTCCACTGGACAGCCAAGAGACCCAGTACTTC. The encoded protein is CASSPLDSQETQYF.

In its sample, this clonotype was seen a few times. V gene TRBV5-1 combines with J gene TRBJ2-7; possibly TRBD1 for D (6 bases). There are 14 residues in the CDR3. CDR1 SGHRS and CDR2 YFSETQ come from the germline V gene. The V end lost 4 bases, the J end lost 3 bases, and 14 bases lay between the germline ends. The CDR3 coding sequence is TGCGCCAGCAGCCCGCCGGACAGTTACTACGAGCAGTACTTC. The encoded protein is CASSPPDSYYEQYF.

The V call is TRBV19, the J call TRBJ2-1; the D is unclear. The germline V and J ends were trimmed by 9 bases and 8 bases, with 11 bases remaining between them. This CDR3 is 11 amino acids long. In germline, CDR1 is LNHDA, CDR2 SQIVND (reference sequence). CDR3 sequence reads: CASSPGHEQFF. CDR3 DNA: TGTGCCAGCTCGCCGGGCCATGAGCAGTTCTTC.

This clonotype was recorded many times. CDR3 protein: CASSESSWVDEQFF. In nucleotides, the CDR3 is TGCGCCAGCAGTGAGTCGAGTTGGGTAGATGAGCAGTTCTTC. V gene TRBV10-1 combines with J gene TRBJ2-1; D remains ambiguous. This CDR3 has 14 residues. The germline V gene has CDR1 WNHNN and CDR2 SYGVQD (reference sequence). V dropped 0 bases and J dropped 8 bases, with 11 bases sitting between them.

This clonotype occurred a few times. The chain carries TRBV6-1 and TRBJ2-1; tentatively, D is TRBD2 (7 bases). The CDR3 is 17 amino acids. Trimming cost V 5 bases and J 4 bases, with 21 bases left between them. Germline V gene sequence: CDR1 MNHNS, CDR2 SASEGT. For the CDR3, the DNA is TGTGCCAGCAGTCTAGAGTCCCCCGGGGGGACATACAATGAGCAGTTCTTC. Translating gives CASSLESPGGTYNEQFF.